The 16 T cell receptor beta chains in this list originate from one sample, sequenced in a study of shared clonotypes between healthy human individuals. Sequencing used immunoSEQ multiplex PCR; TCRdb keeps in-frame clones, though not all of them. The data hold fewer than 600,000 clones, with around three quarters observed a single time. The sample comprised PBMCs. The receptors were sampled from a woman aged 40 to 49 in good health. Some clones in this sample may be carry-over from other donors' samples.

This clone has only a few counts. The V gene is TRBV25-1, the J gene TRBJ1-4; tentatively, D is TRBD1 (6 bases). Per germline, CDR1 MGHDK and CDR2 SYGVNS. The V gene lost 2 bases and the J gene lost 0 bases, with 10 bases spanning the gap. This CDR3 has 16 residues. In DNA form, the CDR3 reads TGTGCCAGCAGTGAAGGTGGACAGCCAACTAATGAAAAACTGTTTTTT. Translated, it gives CASSEGGQPTNEKLFF.

The CDR3 DNA sequence: TGTGCCAGTAGCAAACAGGGGGTTAAGGACACTGAAGCTTTCTTT. Its protein is CASSKQGVKDTEAFF. The J gene is TRBJ1-1, the V gene TRBV19; 8 bases are a match to TRBD1. Unmatched junction bases numbered 9, after V lost 6 bases and J lost 3 bases. CDR1 LNHDA and CDR2 SQIVND come from the germline V gene (reference sequence). This CDR3 is built from 15 residues.

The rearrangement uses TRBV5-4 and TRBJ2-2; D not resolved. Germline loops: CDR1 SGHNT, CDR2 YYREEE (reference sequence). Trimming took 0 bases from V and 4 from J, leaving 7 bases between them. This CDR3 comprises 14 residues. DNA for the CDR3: TGTGCCAGCAGCTTGGACGCGGCCACCGGGGAGCTGTTTTTT. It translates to CASSLDAATGELFF.

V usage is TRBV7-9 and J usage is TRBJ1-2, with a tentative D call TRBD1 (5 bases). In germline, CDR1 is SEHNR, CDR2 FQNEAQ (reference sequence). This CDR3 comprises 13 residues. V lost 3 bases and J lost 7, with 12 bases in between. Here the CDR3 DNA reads TGTGCCAGCAGCTTCGGGGGAGATATTGGCTACACCTTC. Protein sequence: CASSFGGDIGYTF.

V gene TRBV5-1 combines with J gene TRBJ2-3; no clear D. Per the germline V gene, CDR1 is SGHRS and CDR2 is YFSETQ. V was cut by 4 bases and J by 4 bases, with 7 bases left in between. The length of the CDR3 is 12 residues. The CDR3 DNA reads TGCGCCAGCAGCCCCGAGGCAGATACGCAGTATTTT. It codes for CASSPEADTQYF. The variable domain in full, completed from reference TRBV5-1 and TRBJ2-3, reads KAGVTQTPRYLIKTRGQQVTLSCSPISGHRSVSWYQQTPGQGLQFLFEYFSETQRNKGNFPGRFSGRQFSNSRSEMNVSTLELGDSALYLCASSPEADTQYFGPGTRLTVL.

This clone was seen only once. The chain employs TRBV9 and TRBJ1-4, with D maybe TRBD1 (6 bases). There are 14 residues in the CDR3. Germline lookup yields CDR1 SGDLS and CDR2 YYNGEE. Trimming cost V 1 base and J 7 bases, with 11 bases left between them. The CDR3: CASSVSGGVEKLFF. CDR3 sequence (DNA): TGTGCCAGCAGCGTATCCGGGGGCGTTGAAAAACTGTTTTTT.

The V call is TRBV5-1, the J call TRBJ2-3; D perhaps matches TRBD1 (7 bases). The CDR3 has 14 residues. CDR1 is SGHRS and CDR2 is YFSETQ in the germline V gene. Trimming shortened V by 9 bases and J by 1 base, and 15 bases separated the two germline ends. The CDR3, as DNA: TGCGCCACCCAGGGGGGAGGAGGCACAGATACGCAGTATTTT. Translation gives CATQGGGGTDTQYF.

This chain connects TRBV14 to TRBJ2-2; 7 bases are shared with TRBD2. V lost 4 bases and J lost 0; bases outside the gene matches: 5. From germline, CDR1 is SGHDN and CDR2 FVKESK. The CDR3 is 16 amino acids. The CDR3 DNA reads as TGTGCCAGCAGCCGAGGAGCGGGAACGAACACCGGGGAGCTGTTTTTT. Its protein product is CASSRGAGTNTGELFF. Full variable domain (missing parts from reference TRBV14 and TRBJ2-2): EAGVTQFPSHSVIEKGQTVTLRCDPISGHDNLYWYRRVMGKEIKFLLHFVKESKQDESGMPNNRFLAERTGGTYSTLKVQPAELEDSGVYFCASSRGAGTNTGELFFGEGSRLTVL.

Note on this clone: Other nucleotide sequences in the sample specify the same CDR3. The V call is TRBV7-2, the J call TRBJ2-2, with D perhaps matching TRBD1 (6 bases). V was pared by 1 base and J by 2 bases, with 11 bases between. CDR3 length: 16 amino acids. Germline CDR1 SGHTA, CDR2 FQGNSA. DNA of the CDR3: TGTGCCAGCAGCTTAGGAGGCAGGGGTAACACCGGGGAGCTGTTTTTT. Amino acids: CASSLGGRGNTGELFF.

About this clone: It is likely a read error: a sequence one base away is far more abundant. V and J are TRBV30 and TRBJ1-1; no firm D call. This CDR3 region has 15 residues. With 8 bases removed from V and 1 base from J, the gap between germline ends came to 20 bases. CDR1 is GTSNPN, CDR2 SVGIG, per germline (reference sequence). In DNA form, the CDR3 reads TGTGCCCGGACCCCGAAGGAGGGCAGGAACACTGAAGCTTTCTTT. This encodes CARTPKEGRNTEAFF.

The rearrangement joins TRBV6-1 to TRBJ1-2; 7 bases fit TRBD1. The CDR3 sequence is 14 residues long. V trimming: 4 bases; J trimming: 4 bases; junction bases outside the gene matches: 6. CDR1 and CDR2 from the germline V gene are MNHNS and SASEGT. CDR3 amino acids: CASSGDRFFYGYTF. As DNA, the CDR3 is TGTGCCAGCAGTGGGGACAGATTTTTCTATGGCTACACCTTC.

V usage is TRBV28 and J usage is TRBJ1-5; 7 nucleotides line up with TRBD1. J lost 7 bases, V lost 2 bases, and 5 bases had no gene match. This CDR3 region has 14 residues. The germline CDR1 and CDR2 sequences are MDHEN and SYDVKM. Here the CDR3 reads CASSLTGVYQPQHF. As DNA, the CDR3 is TGTGCCAGCAGTTTAACAGGGGTGTACCAGCCCCAGCATTTT.

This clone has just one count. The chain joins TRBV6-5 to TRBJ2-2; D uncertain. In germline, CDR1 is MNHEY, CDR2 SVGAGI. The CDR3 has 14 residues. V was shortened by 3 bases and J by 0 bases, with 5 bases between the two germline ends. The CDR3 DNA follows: TGTGCCAGCAGTTATCGGCCGAACACCGGGGAGCTGTTTTTT. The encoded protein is CASSYRPNTGELFF.

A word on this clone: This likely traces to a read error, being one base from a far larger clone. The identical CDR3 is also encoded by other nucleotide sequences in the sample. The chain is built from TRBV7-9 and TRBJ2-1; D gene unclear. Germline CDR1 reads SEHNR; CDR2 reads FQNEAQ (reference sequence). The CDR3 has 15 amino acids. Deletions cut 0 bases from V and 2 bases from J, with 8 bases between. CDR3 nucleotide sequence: TGTGCCAGCAGCTTAGCTCCAGAGGCCTACAATGAGCAGTTCTTC. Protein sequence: CASSLAPEAYNEQFF.

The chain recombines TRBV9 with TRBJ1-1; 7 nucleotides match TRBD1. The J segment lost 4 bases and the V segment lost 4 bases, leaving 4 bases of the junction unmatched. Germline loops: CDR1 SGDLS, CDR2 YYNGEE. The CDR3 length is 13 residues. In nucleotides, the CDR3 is TGTGCCAGCAGCCCTGGGACAGTCACTGAAGCTTTCTTT. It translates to CASSPGTVTEAFF. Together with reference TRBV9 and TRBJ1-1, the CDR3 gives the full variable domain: DSGVTQTPKHLITATGQRVTLRCSPRSGDLSVYWYQQSLDQGLQFLIQYYNGEERAKGNILERFSAQQFPDLHSELNLSSLELGDSALYFCASSPGTVTEAFFGQGTRLTVV.

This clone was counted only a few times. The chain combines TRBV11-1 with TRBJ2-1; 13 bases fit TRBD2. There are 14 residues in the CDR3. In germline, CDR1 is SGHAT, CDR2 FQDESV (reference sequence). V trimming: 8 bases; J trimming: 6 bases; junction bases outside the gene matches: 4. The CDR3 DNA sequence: TGTGCCAGCGGCCGGACTAGCGGGAGCAATGAGCAGTTCTTC. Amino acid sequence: CASGRTSGSNEQFF.